This TCR beta chain was captured in a study of OX40 agonist ivuxolimab in advanced cancers. Study observations and caveats: Clonal expansion by week 6 occurred in CD4+ and CD8+ blood T cells (at 0.1 to 3.0 mg/kg). Expanded peripheral T cell antigen specificity was not determined. Clonal expansion among partial responders at 0.1-3.0 mg/kg ranked near the lowest.

Trimming removed 4 bases at V and 6 bases at J, with 9 bases between. This CDR3 comprises 12 residues. The germline V gene encodes CDR1 LGHNT and CDR2 FRNRAP. Notes on this clone: Antigen specificity is unknown.

The protocol was immunoSEQ multiplex PCR, while the TCRdb copy is restricted to in-frame clones and leaves out a portion. The sample yields around 74,000 clones, approximately 89% seen once. The clonotype was recovered from an adult with an advanced solid tumor such as melanoma, head and neck, liver or kidney cancer. The chain couples TRBV12-5 to TRBJ1-1; D call uncertain. Sequences were derived from CD4+ or CD8+ T cells sorted from blood, sampled in a trial of the OX40 agonist ivuxolimab. The chain's CDR3 is CASGWSGAEAFF. As DNA, the CDR3 is TGTGCTAGTGGTTGGAGTGGGGCTGAAGCTTTCTTT.